This TCR beta chain was sequenced for a study of radiotherapy plus CTLA-4 blockade in lung cancer. Study-wide points: Reports identified early blood T cell clone dynamics, with interferon-beta, as the best response predictor.

Comment on this clone: The antigen is not known.

The CDR3 is 14 residues long. Germline CDR1 KGHSY, CDR2 FQNENV. V was trimmed by 4 bases and J by 0 bases, leaving 7 bases between them. Clones were read by immunoSEQ multiplex PCR, and TCRdb kept only the in-frame ones, dropping some. The top ten clones hold more than 8% of a sample with about 77,000 clones, under 75% of them seen once. The chain uses TRBV16 and TRBJ1-3; D unclear. This clonotype was obtained from a human donor with non-small cell lung cancer whose response to radiotherapy plus ipilimumab could not be evaluated. The sequences come from peripheral blood, collected from a patient treated with radiotherapy plus ipilimumab. The DNA of the CDR3 is TGTGCCAGCAGCCGTCAGAACTCTGGAAACACCATATATTTT. Amino acid sequence: CASSRQNSGNTIYF.